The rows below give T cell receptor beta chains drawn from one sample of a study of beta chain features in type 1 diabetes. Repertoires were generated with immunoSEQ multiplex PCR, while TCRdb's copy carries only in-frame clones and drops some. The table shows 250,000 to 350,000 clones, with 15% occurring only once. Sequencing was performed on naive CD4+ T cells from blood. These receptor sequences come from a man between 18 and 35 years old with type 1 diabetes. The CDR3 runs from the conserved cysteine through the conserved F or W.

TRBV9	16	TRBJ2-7	CASSVGSDRPSYEQYF
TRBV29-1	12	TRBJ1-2	CSVDGQPYGYTF
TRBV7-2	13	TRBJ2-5	CASSPPSRETQYF
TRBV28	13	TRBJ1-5	CASSLVVNQPQHF
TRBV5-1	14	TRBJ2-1	CASSLGSAGNEQFF
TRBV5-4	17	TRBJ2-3	CASSSTTSGASTDTQYF
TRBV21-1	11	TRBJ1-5	CASHRNQPQHF
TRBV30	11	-	CAWSFVYEQYF
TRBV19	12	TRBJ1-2	CASNPGTGRYTF
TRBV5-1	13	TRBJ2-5	CASSLSRTETQYF
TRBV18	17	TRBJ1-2	CASSPSGQGGANYGYTF
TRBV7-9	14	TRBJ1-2	CASSLTGTPGVYTF
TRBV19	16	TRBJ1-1	CASSTFLIYRITEAFF
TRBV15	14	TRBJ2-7	CATRKGTGVYEQYF
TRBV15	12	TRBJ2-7	CATSRERYEQYF
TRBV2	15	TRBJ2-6	CASSEEGTGANVLTF
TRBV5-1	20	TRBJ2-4	CASSPNPLAGGPTAKNIQYF
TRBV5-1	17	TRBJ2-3	CASSLEASGSGGDTQYF
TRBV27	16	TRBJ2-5	CASSGRGRDVQETQYF
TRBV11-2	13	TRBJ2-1	CASSLSSSHEQFF